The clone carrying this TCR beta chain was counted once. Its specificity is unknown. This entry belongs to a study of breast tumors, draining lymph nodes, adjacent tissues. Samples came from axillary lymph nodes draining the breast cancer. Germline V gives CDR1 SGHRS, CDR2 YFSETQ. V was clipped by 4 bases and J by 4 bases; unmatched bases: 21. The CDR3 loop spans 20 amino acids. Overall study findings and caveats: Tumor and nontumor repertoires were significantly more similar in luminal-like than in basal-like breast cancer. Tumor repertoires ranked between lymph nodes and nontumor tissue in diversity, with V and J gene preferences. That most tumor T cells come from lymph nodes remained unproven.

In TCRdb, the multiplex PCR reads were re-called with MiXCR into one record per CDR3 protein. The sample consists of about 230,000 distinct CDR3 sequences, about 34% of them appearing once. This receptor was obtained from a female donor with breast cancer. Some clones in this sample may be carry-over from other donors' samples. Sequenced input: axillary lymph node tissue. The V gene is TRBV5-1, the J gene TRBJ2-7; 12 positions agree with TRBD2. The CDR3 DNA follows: TGCGCCAGCAGCCGCGGACTAGCGGGAAGGCCCTCCTTATACATATACGAGCAGTACTTC. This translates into CASSRGLAGRPSLYIYEQYF.